This T cell receptor (beta chain) came from a study of T-cell memory formation after mild COVID-19 (dated by TCRdb to about 2021). With regard to the full study: TCR sequence clusters from the two donors were found to be largely donor specific. Two young, previously healthy adult volunteers made up the cohort, one male and one female. T-cell clones expanding and contracting after mild COVID-19 in a couple of donors were tracked by longitudinal TCRalpha and TCRbeta repertoire sequencing. Study-level results and caveats: The study included only a couple of mild cases, and larger cohorts that include severe cases with pre-infection samples were judged to be necessary. Contracting CD4+ clones appeared mostly in the CM and EM memory subsets, whereas CD8+ clones were enriched in EMRA. Clones contracting from day 15 to 85 had balanced CD4/CD8 phenotypes, while a second wave expanding from day 15 to 37 was biased towards CD4+. SARS-CoV-2 specificity was not confirmed for the second-wave clones peaking on day 37. Some responding clones were found in pre-infection memory, which suggests that pre-existing cross-reactive memory T cells took part in the SARS-CoV-2 response.

For this clonotype: The specificity of this receptor is unknown. Per-base qualities were not stored, and no clone one base away is much larger.

TCRdb records Illumina NovaSeq 6000 as the sequencer. Using 5'RACE with constant-segment primers, TCRalpha and TCRbeta cDNA libraries were constructed, with sample barcodes and unique molecular identifiers added in the process. Trizol reagent was used to extract RNA from every sample. Amplification of the libraries took two PCR steps, and the second step added a second sample barcode plus Illumina TruSeq adapters. Libraries were sequenced on an Illumina NovaSeq with 2 x 150 bp paired-end reads. The authors processed their data as follows. The reads were demultiplexed and collapsed into UMI-guided consensus sequences using migec v1.2.7. With mixcr v2.1.11, UMI consensuses were aligned to TRA and TRB V and J templates and assembled into clonotypes. A clonotype was counted as expanded or contracted only if both edgeR and NoisET called the change significant, with noise models trained on biological replicates. For edgeR calls, a false discovery rate-adjusted p below 0.01 and a log2 fold-change threshold of 1 were applied. As an exploratory analysis of dynamics, max-normalized trajectories of the 1000 most abundant clonotypes were examined by PCA with hierarchical clustering. Separately sequenced CD4+ and CD8+ repertoires were used to assign a CD4 or CD8 phenotype to each responding clone. TCRdb reanalyzed the raw reads on its own, using fastp at Q25 for trimming and MiXCR for clone calling, and kept in-frame beta chains. Rows are combined by CDR3 protein, so each entry shows the most common genes and DNA. TCRdb, not the authors, supplied the V and J calls. This sample has hundreds of thousands of distinct CDR3 sequences in its table, and 20% to 25% of those were observed once. The top ten hold roughly 8.1% of the sample.

PBMCs were isolated by Ficoll-Paque density gradient centrifugation. The germline V gene gives CDR1 as SGHNT and CDR2 as YENEEA. V lost 5 bases and J lost 5 bases; the stretch between them is 12 bases long. The CDR3 goes from the cysteine to the phenylalanine over 14 residues. Here the CDR3 DNA is all that survives: 42 bases in frame from base 1. The specimen sequenced was PBMCs or a T cell subset sorted from them (not recorded which). The rearrangement combines TRBV11-3 with TRBJ2-2; possibly the D gene is TRBD1, per 6 matching bases. The clonotype was recovered from an adult woman who had mild COVID-19 (a few samples of this study predate the infection). The sample titles of this study are shuffled in the database, so cell type and time point are left out; the donor was told from shared clones. The CDR3 sequence is CASSHYQGTGELFF. The bases are TGTGCCAGCAGCCACTACCAGGGGACCGGGGAGCTGTTTTTT.